Shown below are 15 T cell receptor beta chains from a single sample sequenced in a study of T cells in women clearing cervical HPV infection. Profiling relied on immunoSEQ multiplex PCR, and the TCRdb table lists in-frame clones only, not all of them. This sample's table reports fewer than 30,000 clones. Sequenced sample: blood buffy coat. These receptor sequences come from a woman aged 18 to 75 with a cervical HPV16 infection that either progressed to CIN3+ or cleared (not recorded which).

Comment on this clone: The read falls 3 residues short of the CDR3 end, and the missing part is taken from the germline J gene. The rearrangement uses TRBV5-1 and TRBJ2-3, with D uncertain. Germline CDR1 SGHRS, CDR2 YFSETQ. The CDR3 is 13 residues long. The CDR3 region is CASSLGSIKTQYF. The part of the CDR3 DNA that was read is TGCGCCAGCAGCTTGGGTAGCATTAAGACG.

A word on this clone: Sequencing ends 3 residues short of the CDR3 end; the germline J gene provides the rest. This rearrangement joins TRBV18 to TRBJ1-5; D gene unclear. The CDR3 covers 13 residues. Germline assignment: CDR1 KGHSH and CDR2 LQKENI. V lost 5 bases and J lost 5, with 10 bases in between. Incomplete CDR3 DNA: TGTGCCAGCTCAAAGGAAAGGGATCAGCCC. Amino acids: CASSKERDQP. The whole CDR3 sequence reads CASSKERDQPQHF.

Note on this clone: The CDR3 end is not reached by the read, which stops 3 residues before it; the germline J gene fills it in. This chain links TRBV6-2 or TRBV6-3 with TRBJ1-6, with D perhaps TRBD1 (6 bases). This CDR3 comprises 15 residues. Per the germline V gene, CDR1 is MNHEY and CDR2 is SVGEGT. The part of the CDR3 DNA that was read is TGTGCCAGCAGTAAGCAACAGGGAGTGCGTAGGCCC. This codes for CASSKQQGVRRP. The whole CDR3 sequence reads CASSKQQGVRRPLHF.

For this clone: The read ends 3 residues before the CDR3 terminus; that terminus is restored from the germline J gene. V gene TRBV5-1 combines with J gene TRBJ1-1; D gene ambiguous. V lost 6 bases and J 6 bases, leaving 9 bases between the germline ends. The CDR3 length is 11 residues. Per the germline V gene, CDR1 is SGHRS and CDR2 is YFSETQ. The CDR3 region is CASKEGSEAFF. The sequenced CDR3 bases are TGCGCCAGCAAGGAGGGCTCTGAA. Full variable domain (rest looked up from reference TRBV5-1 and TRBJ1-1): KAGVTQTPRYLIKTRGQQVTLSCSPISGHRSVSWYQQTPGQGLQFLFEYFSETQRNKGNFPGRFSGRQFSNSRSEMNVSTLELGDSALYLCASKEGSEAFFGQGTRLTVV.

On this clone: Read coverage stops 3 residues before the CDR3 terminus; the germline J gene supplies the remainder. The V and J genes are TRBV7-3 and TRBJ1-2; D remains ambiguous. CDR3 length: 12 residues. Germline V CDR1 and CDR2: SGHTA, FQGTGA. CDR3 bases read: TGTGCCAGCAGCTTATCTGCTAATGAC. It yields the protein CASSLSAND. The full CDR3 protein is CASSLSANDYTF.

Concerning this clone itself: The missing CDR3 end, 3 residues past where the read stops, is filled in from the germline J gene. The genes are TRBV11-1 and TRBJ2-5; 12 positions match TRBD1. Germline V gene lookup returns CDR1 SGHAT and CDR2 FQDESV (reference sequence). After removal of 3 bases from V and 4 bases from J, the junction contained 3 bases not matched to a gene. This CDR3 is built from 15 residues. The CDR3 loop is CASSLGQGAGETQYF. The part of the CDR3 DNA that was read is TGTGCCAGCAGCTTGGGACAGGGGGCAGGAGAGACC.

As concerns this clone: From the germline J gene comes the end of the CDR3, since the read stops 3 residues before it. The rearrangement links TRBV11-3 to TRBJ2-6, with D possibly being TRBD1 (6 bases). The CDR3 runs 15 residues. CDR1 and CDR2 (germline): SGHNT, YENEEA. Trimming cost V 6 bases and J 1 base, with 10 bases left between them. The CDR3 region is CASRSQGSGANVLTF. The sequenced part of the CDR3 DNA is TGTGCCAGCAGGTCACAGGGATCTGGGGCCAACGTC.

Comment on this clone: The read gets to within 3 residues of the CDR3 end, and the germline J gene fills in the rest. This chain connects TRBV19 to TRBJ2-5; TRBD2 aligns across 11 bases. The CDR3 totals 18 residues. Germline assignment: CDR1 LNHDA and CDR2 SQIVND (reference sequence). The V gene end was trimmed by 3 bases and the J gene end by 2 bases; junction bases not matched to a gene: 11. The sequenced CDR3 bases are TGTGCCAGTAGTATTAGACTAGCGGGAATTGGTGGACAAGAGACC. It codes for CASSIRLAGIGGQET. The whole CDR3 protein is CASSIRLAGIGGQETQYF.

Details on this clone: The CDR3 end is not reached by the read, which stops 3 residues before it; the germline J gene fills it in. J is TRBJ2-5 and V is TRBV2; 7 positions match TRBD1. The ends lost 8 bases at V and 4 bases at J; junction bases unmatched: 10. CDR3 length: 14 residues. The V gene's germline CDR1 is SNHLY and CDR2 FYNNEI. The CDR3 loop is CASRGQATLETQYF. The CDR3 DNA, read in part, is TGTGCCAGCCGCGGACAGGCGACCCTAGAGACC. Supplemented by reference TRBV2 and TRBJ2-5, the full variable domain reads EPEVTQTPSHQVTQMGQEVILRCVPISNHLYFYWYRQILGQKVEFLVSFYNNEISEKSEIFDDQFSVERPDGSNFTLKIRSTKLEDSAMYFCASRGQATLETQYFGPGTRLLVL.

The DNA read from the CDR3 is TGTGCCAGCAGTCCTAGCGGGAGAGGGTGGGGTGAG. The encoded protein is CASSPSGRGWGE. The whole CDR3 is CASSPSGRGWGEQFF. This chain connects TRBV7-9 to TRBJ2-1, with 10 bases lining up with TRBD2. The observed sequence ends 3 residues before the CDR3 terminus, with the missing tail filled in from the germline J gene. The germline V gene has CDR1 SEHNR and CDR2 FQNEAQ (reference sequence). The J segment lost 9 bases and the V segment lost 6 bases, leaving 11 bases of the junction unmatched. The CDR3 totals 15 residues.

Concerning this clone itself: The read ends 3 residues shy of where the CDR3 ends; the end is completed using the germline J gene. This chain links TRBV19 with TRBJ2-7, with 8 bases that match TRBD1. The CDR3 loop spans 14 amino acids. CDR1 and CDR2 (germline): LNHDA, SQIVND (reference sequence). Trimming cost V 5 bases and J 5 bases; bases outside gene matches: 8. CDR3: CASSFRDRIHEQYF. The sequenced part of the CDR3 DNA is TGTGCCAGTAGTTTCCGGGACAGGATCCACGAG.

As regards this clone: The read terminates 3 residues before the CDR3 end, so the remaining end is supplied by the germline J gene. This sequence joins TRBV19 and TRBJ2-4; D gene unclear. This CDR3 has 14 residues. Germline CDR1 reads LNHDA; CDR2 reads SQIVND (reference sequence). The CDR3 reads CASSAIEINYGQYF. The part of the CDR3 DNA that was read is TGTGCCAGTAGTGCTATCGAGATAAACTATGGT.

With respect to this clone: The read terminates 3 residues ahead of where the CDR3 ends, so the germline J gene completes it. The chain uses TRBV19 and TRBJ2-3; D gene uncertain. Germline V gene lookup returns CDR1 LNHDA and CDR2 SQIVND (reference sequence). The length of the CDR3 is 17 residues. The DNA read from the CDR3 is TGTGCCAGTAGTATAGATGCCCGAACCTATAGCAATCAGCCG. As protein: CASSIDARTYSNQP. The entire CDR3 protein is CASSIDARTYSNQPQYF.

Comment on this clone: The read stops 3 residues short of the end of the CDR3; the missing end is completed from the germline J gene. This sequence joins TRBV20-1 and TRBJ1-4; possible D gene TRBD1, 5 bases. Germline CDR1 and CDR2: DFQATT and SNEGSKA (reference sequence). The CDR3 totals 15 residues. V was pared by 0 bases and J by 10 bases, with 18 bases between. CDR3 bases read: TGCAGTGCTAGAGATGCGACAGAGTTTGGTATAAAA. It codes for CSARDATEFGIK. The whole CDR3 protein reads CSARDATEFGIKLFF.

For this clone: The read finishes 3 residues shy of the CDR3 end, and the germline J gene is used to complete it. The rearrangement joins TRBV10-3 to TRBJ2-5; the match to TRBD2 covers 10 bases. V shed 10 bases and J 5 bases; nucleotides not matched to a gene: 4. The CDR3 has 12 amino acids. CDR1 and CDR2 (germline): ENHRY, SYGVKD. CDR3: CATKAGGETQYF. CDR3 DNA (partial): TGTGCCACGAAAGCGGGAGGGGAGACC.